This T cell receptor beta chain was obtained from a study of long-term antiretroviral therapy in people with HIV. Study-wide results and caveats: Post-ART diversity increased but stayed below transplant donor controls.

On this clone: Its antigen remains unknown.

V was trimmed by 3 bases and J by 6 bases, leaving 14 bases between them. The CDR3 spans 15 residues. CDR1 is SGHVS, CDR2 FNYEAQ, per germline. Runs used v3.0 of the immunoSEQ assay and were done at survey level. Using immunoSEQ multiplex PCR, the repertoire was profiled, and TCRdb retains in-frame clones only, with some absent. Here the sample spans around 21,000 clones, about 91% being singletons. This chain joins TRBV7-6 and TRBJ1-4; D gene ambiguous. The receptor was isolated from a man younger than 35 with HIV. The input for sequencing was unsorted PBMCs, taken 2.1 years after starting antiretroviral therapy. CDR3 region: CASSFGSGDDEKLFF. DNA for the CDR3: TGTGCCAGCAGCTTCGGTTCAGGTGATGATGAAAAACTGTTTTTT.